Listed here are 2 T cell receptor beta chains from one sample, sequenced in a study of blood T cell repertoires in COVID-19. The method was immunoSEQ multiplex PCR; TCRdb's version includes in-frame clones alone and lacks a portion of them. The profile shows some 87,000 clones, around three quarters of them singletons. Material: peripheral blood. The receptors were gathered from a woman aged 80 or older with active or convalescent COVID-19.

This sequence joins TRBV5-1 and TRBJ2-2; 7 bases fit TRBD2. CDR1 SGHRS and CDR2 YFSETQ come from the germline V gene. This CDR3 region has 14 residues. The trim removed 2 bases at V and 6 bases at J, leaving 4 bases unmatched. CDR3 sequence reads: CASSFQRGAGELFF. DNA of the CDR3: TGCGCCAGCAGCTTCCAGCGGGGTGCCGGGGAGCTGTTTTTT.

V and J are TRBV11-2 and TRBJ2-2, with 8 bases matching TRBD1. Germline V gene data show CDR1 as SGHAT and CDR2 as FQNNGV. CDR3 length equals 14 residues. The V gene end was trimmed by 5 bases and the J gene end by 7 bases; junction bases not matched to a gene: 6. DNA for the CDR3: TGTGCCAGCAGCATAGCAGGGGGCGGCGGGGAGCTGTTTTTT. Protein: CASSIAGGGGELFF.